One sample yielded the 29 T cell receptor beta chains listed below, sequenced in a study of cytomegalovirus exposure and HLA in healthy donors. The PCR was carried out with 60 Vbeta primers and 13 Jbeta primers. Here immunoSEQ multiplex PCR was the method, and the copy in TCRdb shows in-frame clones only, minus some. The sample contains some 140,000 clones, about 80% of which appear only once. Sequencing input: PBMCs. The receptors were gathered from a young man in good health and CMV-seropositive.

This clone appeared a single time. The chain combines TRBV28 with TRBJ1-3; no reliable D call. V lost 5 bases and J lost 5, with 4 bases in between. Germline-derived CDR1 and CDR2 are MDHEN and SYDVKM. CDR3 size: 11 residues. CDR3 region: CASSGRNTIYF. CDR3 DNA sequence: TGTGCCAGCAGTGGGCGAAACACCATATATTTT.

This clone was detected a few times. The chain recombines TRBV28 with TRBJ1-5; TRBD1 matches 7 bases. V trimming: 7 bases; J trimming: 5 bases; junction bases outside the gene matches: 8. Germline V gives CDR1 MDHEN, CDR2 SYDVKM. This CDR3 spans 14 amino acids. The chain's CDR3 is CASTRDSLDQPQHF. CDR3 DNA: TGTGCCAGCACGAGGGACAGCCTGGATCAGCCCCAGCATTTT.

This chain links TRBV7-9 with TRBJ1-2; weak D call: TRBD1 (5 bases). This CDR3 has 15 amino acids. The V gene lost 1 base and the J gene lost 7 bases, with 16 bases spanning the gap. Germline lookup yields CDR1 SEHNR and CDR2 FQNEAQ (reference sequence). The CDR3 DNA follows: TGTGCCAGCAGCTTAGAACAAGGGGCGCTTGGTGGCTACACCTTC. Protein: CASSLEQGALGGYTF.

This chain links TRBV2 with TRBJ1-6; D gene uncertain. CDR1 is SNHLY and CDR2 is FYNNEI in the germline V gene. This CDR3 comprises 12 residues. V shed 6 bases and J shed 5 bases, with 5 bases lying between them. The CDR3 region is CASRDNNSPLHF. DNA of the CDR3: TGTGCCAGCAGAGACAATAATTCACCCCTCCACTTT.

The rearrangement uses TRBV2 and TRBJ2-3, with a weak D call TRBD1 (6 bases). The CDR3 runs to 15 residues. Germline V CDR1 and CDR2: SNHLY, FYNNEI. Trimming removed 6 bases from V and 1 base from J, with 14 bases in between. CDR3 sequence reads: CASREDSRRTDTQYF. The CDR3 DNA reads as TGTGCCAGCAGGGAGGACAGCCGTCGCACAGATACGCAGTATTTT.

The J gene is TRBJ2-7, the V gene TRBV28; TRBD2 matches 10 bases. This CDR3 has 14 amino acids. Germline V gene lookup returns CDR1 MDHEN and CDR2 SYDVKM. With 3 bases clipped from V and 7 bases from J, the junction kept 6 bases outside the gene matches. Here the CDR3 reads CASSFVAGGGEQYF. In DNA form, the CDR3 reads TGTGCCAGCAGTTTTGTAGCGGGAGGAGGTGAGCAGTACTTC. The whole variable domain, filled in from reference TRBV28 and TRBJ2-7, reads DVKVTQSSRYLVKRTGEKVFLECVQDMDHENMFWYRQDPGLGLRLIYFSYDVKMKEKGDIPEGYSVSREKKERFSLILESASTNQTSMYLCASSFVAGGGEQYFGPGTRLTVT.

This clone showed up just once. The V gene is TRBV7-3, the J gene TRBJ2-1; unclear D gene. CDR1 SGHTA and CDR2 FQGTGA come from the germline V gene. Trimming cost V 1 base and J 8 bases, with 9 bases left between them. This CDR3 region has 13 residues. The CDR3 spells CASSLNSHYEQFF. In DNA, the CDR3 is TGTGCCAGCAGCTTAAATAGTCATTATGAGCAGTTCTTC.

V and J are TRBV2 and TRBJ2-5; D call uncertain. V was cut by 7 bases and J by 2 bases, with 14 bases left in between. In germline, CDR1 is SNHLY, CDR2 FYNNEI. The CDR3 runs to 14 residues. The CDR3 DNA reads as TGTGCCAGCAACACTATAAACCCGCAAGAGACCCAGTACTTC. Amino acid sequence: CASNTINPQETQYF.

This clone appeared a few times. This rearrangement joins TRBV2 to TRBJ1-5; 9 bases fit TRBD1. Per germline, CDR1 SNHLY and CDR2 FYNNEI. With 2 bases clipped from V and 5 bases from J, the junction kept 4 bases outside the gene matches. The CDR3 sequence is 15 residues long. The CDR3 reads CASSEQWTGDQPQHF. The CDR3 region has the DNA TGTGCCAGCAGTGAACAATGGACAGGGGATCAGCCCCAGCATTTT. Supplemented by reference TRBV2 and TRBJ1-5, the full variable domain reads EPEVTQTPSHQVTQMGQEVILRCVPISNHLYFYWYRQILGQKVEFLVSFYNNEISEKSEIFDDQFSVERPDGSNFTLKIRSTKLEDSAMYFCASSEQWTGDQPQHFGDGTRLSIL.

The chain recombines TRBV4-1 with TRBJ1-4; a possible D gene is TRBD1 (6 bases). This CDR3 contains 15 residues. Per the germline V gene, CDR1 is MGHRA and CDR2 is YSYEKL. V was clipped by 2 bases and J by 8 bases, with 15 bases between them. DNA for the CDR3: TGCGCCAGCAGCCAATTAGGGGGTATGAGCGAAAAACTGTTTTTT. Protein product: CASSQLGGMSEKLFF.

V and J are TRBV30 and TRBJ1-3; D uncertain. Germline V gene lookup returns CDR1 GTSNPN and CDR2 SVGIG (reference sequence). V was pared by 5 bases and J by 0 bases, with 11 bases between. CDR3 size: 14 residues. CDR3 DNA sequence: TGTGCCTGGGGACTGGGGAGCTCTGGAAACACCATATATTTT. Encoded protein: CAWGLGSSGNTIYF.

The chain joins TRBV27 to TRBJ2-1; the match to TRBD2 covers 7 bases. This CDR3 spans 16 amino acids. J was trimmed by 0 bases and V by 6 bases; bases with no gene match: 8. The V gene's germline CDR1 is MNHEY and CDR2 SMNVEV (reference sequence). CDR3 in DNA: TGTGCCAGCAGCAACCCTAGCGGAAGCTCCTACAATGAGCAGTTCTTC. This codes for CASSNPSGSSYNEQFF.

V usage is TRBV28 and J usage is TRBJ1-5; D ambiguous. Deletions cut 5 bases from V and 4 bases from J, with 15 bases between. Germline V gene lookup returns CDR1 MDHEN and CDR2 SYDVKM. The CDR3 totals 15 residues. CDR3 sequence (DNA): TGTGCCAGCAGTCCTCCCCGGACGGGAAATCAGCCCCAGCATTTT. Amino acids: CASSPPRTGNQPQHF.

The chain uses TRBV7-2 and TRBJ2-7; weak D call: TRBD1 (5 bases). V was clipped by 0 bases and J by 3 bases, with 9 bases between them. The CDR3 sequence is 14 residues long. Germline V gene data show CDR1 as SGHTA and CDR2 as FQGNSA. For the CDR3, the DNA is TGTGCCAGCAGCTTAGCTGCCCAGGGCTACGAGCAGTACTTC. It specifies CASSLAAQGYEQYF.

This clone came up a few times. The chain couples TRBV28 to TRBJ2-3; no reliable D call. Germline loops: CDR1 MDHEN, CDR2 SYDVKM. This CDR3 comprises 13 residues. Trimming removed 3 bases from V and 5 bases from J, with 9 bases in between. The CDR3 sequence is CASSLSGGDTQYF. CDR3 coding DNA: TGTGCCAGCAGTTTGTCTGGCGGAGATACGCAGTATTTT.

The chain carries TRBV28 and TRBJ2-7; D unclear. Trimming stripped 1 base from V and 3 bases from J, with 13 bases between. The CDR3 covers 15 residues. CDR1 is MDHEN, CDR2 SYDVKM, per germline. CDR3 sequence reads: CASSLFISSYYEQYF. DNA of the CDR3: TGTGCCAGCAGTTTATTTATATCCTCCTACTACGAGCAGTACTTC.

This rearrangement joins TRBV13 to TRBJ2-1; the D is unclear. Germline V gene sequence: CDR1 PRHDT, CDR2 FYEKMQ (reference sequence). V was pared by 3 bases and J by 3 bases, with 6 bases between. The CDR3 has 13 amino acids. In DNA form, the CDR3 reads TGTGCCAGCAGCTTCCCTAACTACAATGAGCAGTTCTTC. Encoded protein: CASSFPNYNEQFF.

This clone came up once. This chain uses TRBV5-6 with TRBJ2-5; 8 bases map to TRBD2. Losses at the gene ends were 4 bases for V and 5 bases for J; bases not matched to a gene: 13. The germline V gene has CDR1 SGHDT and CDR2 YYEEEE. The CDR3 is 16 amino acids. The CDR3 DNA is TGTGCCAGCAGCCCACGGAAGAGCGGGAGTCAGGAGACCCAGTACTTC. Its protein is CASSPRKSGSQETQYF. The whole variable domain, filled in from reference TRBV5-6 and TRBJ2-5, reads DAGVTQSPTHLIKTRGQQVTLRCSPKSGHDTVSWYQQALGQGPQFIFQYYEEEERQRGNFPDRFSGHQFPNYSSELNVNALLLGDSALYLCASSPRKSGSQETQYFGPGTRLLVL.

The V and J genes are TRBV9 and TRBJ2-5; TRBD2 aligns across 9 bases. The CDR3 length is 18 residues. Germline values: CDR1 SGDLS, CDR2 YYNGEE. V dropped 1 base and J dropped 1; count of bases not matched to a gene: 11. The CDR3 DNA sequence: TGTGCCAGCAGCGTACGACTGTCTAGCGGGGAACCCCAAGAGACCCAGTACTTC. Its translation is CASSVRLSSGEPQETQYF.

The genes are TRBV5-1 and TRBJ2-1, with TRBD2 as a possible D gene (6 bases). The CDR3 has 13 residues. Germline V CDR1 and CDR2: SGHRS, YFSETQ. Trimming pared 4 bases from V and 10 bases from J, leaving 15 bases between. The DNA of the CDR3 is TGCGCCAGCAGCCCGGGACTGGGGGAAGAGCAGTTCTTC. It translates to CASSPGLGEEQFF.

V and J are TRBV6-6 and TRBJ2-1; TRBD2 is a possible D gene (6 bases). This CDR3 spans 14 amino acids. Germline CDR1 and CDR2: MNHNY and SVGAGI (reference sequence). Trimming removed 0 bases at V and 7 bases at J, with 10 bases between. The CDR3 bases are TGTGCCAGCAGTTACTCCGGGAGTTGGAATGAGCAGTTCTTC. Protein product: CASSYSGSWNEQFF.

The V gene is TRBV5-6, the J gene TRBJ2-2; 8 bases line up with TRBD1. This CDR3 is built from 16 residues. The V and J ends lost 1 base and 1 base, in that order; junction bases with no gene match: 3. Germline V gene lookup returns CDR1 SGHDT and CDR2 YYEEEE. CDR3 residues: CASSLSGQGNTGELFF. CDR3 in DNA: TGTGCCAGCAGCTTGAGTGGACAGGGGAACACCGGGGAGCTGTTTTTT.

V usage is TRBV4-2 and J usage is TRBJ1-5, with D possibly TRBD1 on 5 matching bases. The germline V and J ends were trimmed by 4 bases and 0 bases, with 7 bases remaining between them. Looked up from germline, CDR1 is LGHNA and CDR2 is YNFKEQ. The CDR3 is made up of 14 amino acids. The CDR3 sequence is CASSLDSSNQPQHF. In DNA, the CDR3 is TGTGCCAGCAGCCTTGACAGTAGCAATCAGCCCCAGCATTTT.

This sequence joins TRBV28 and TRBJ2-7; 7 bases are a match to TRBD1. The CDR3 spans 14 residues. V dropped 8 bases and J dropped 4; count of bases not matched to a gene: 11. Germline V gives CDR1 MDHEN, CDR2 SYDVKM. The CDR3 sequence: CASGAEGARYEQYF. CDR3 nucleotides: TGTGCCAGCGGGGCTGAGGGGGCGCGATACGAGCAGTACTTC.

This chain joins TRBV6-6 and TRBJ1-2, with TRBD1 matching 10 bases. The CDR3 runs 16 residues. Per the germline V gene, CDR1 is MNHNY and CDR2 is SVGAGI (reference sequence). With 6 bases clipped from V and 0 bases from J, the junction kept 7 bases outside the gene matches. The CDR3 region is CASRGRTGGPNYGYTF. The CDR3 bases are TGTGCCAGCAGGGGCAGGACAGGGGGGCCTAACTATGGCTACACCTTC.

To note about this clone: One end of the junction fails to match germline, which may point to a read error. The chain has TRBV7-9 and TRBJ2-7; TRBD2 matches 14 bases. Per the germline V gene, CDR1 is SEHNR and CDR2 is FQNEAQ (reference sequence). The CDR3 totals 11 residues. The CDR3 nucleotides are TGCGGGACTAGCGGGAGCCACGAGCAGTACTTC. Translating gives CGTSGSHEQYF.

The chain joins TRBV27 to TRBJ2-2, with 8 positions matching TRBD1. The V gene end was trimmed by 0 bases and the J gene end by 5 bases; junction bases not matched to a gene: 2. The CDR3 length is 15 residues. Per the germline V gene, CDR1 is MNHEY and CDR2 is SMNVEV (reference sequence). The CDR3 protein is CASSLSQGATGELFF. The CDR3 coding sequence is TGTGCCAGCAGTTTATCGCAGGGGGCGACCGGGGAGCTGTTTTTT.

The chain combines TRBV10-3 with TRBJ2-7; no firm D call. The CDR3 runs 11 residues. Germline V gene sequence: CDR1 ENHRY, CDR2 SYGVKD. Trimming took off 4 bases at V and 9 bases at J, with 10 bases between the two ends. This chain's CDR3 is CAISGAVGQYF. CDR3 coding DNA: TGTGCCATCAGTGGGGCAGTTGGGCAGTACTTC.

The gene calls are TRBV28 and TRBJ2-7, with 7 bases fitting TRBD2. This CDR3 spans 15 amino acids. J was trimmed by 1 base and V by 0 bases; bases with no gene match: 3. Germline V lookup: CDR1 MDHEN, CDR2 SYDVKM. The CDR3 loop reads CASSLWSSGSYEQYF. CDR3 DNA sequence: TGTGCCAGCAGTTTATGGTCTAGCGGATCCTACGAGCAGTACTTC.